This T cell receptor beta chain derives from a study of regulatory T cells in long-lasting Graves disease. Study-level findings and limits: Those with persistent disease had in common more public clonotypes (fewer than 3,000) than new patients (approximately 920).

With iRepertoire HTBI primers and Arm-PCR of CDR3 regions, TCR beta libraries were built. TCRdb passed the multiplex PCR reads through MiXCR, listing each CDR3 protein once. The sample yields about 430,000 distinct CDR3 sequences, 14% to 15% seen once. CDR1 and CDR2 from the germline V gene are MDHEN and SYDVKM. V lost 7 bases, J lost 11 bases, and 14 bases lay in between. The CDR3 has 11 amino acids. Time point meaning: newly diagnosed GD, antithyroid drugs for less than 3 months. PBMC RNA served as the TCR library source. This clonotype appeared a few times. The antigen remains undetermined. These sequences were also reported in another study, on T cells in Graves' hyperthyroidism and ophthalmopathy. That investigation notes: Within blood appeared most thyroid clonotypes that had expanded above 0.001.

This material consisted of peripheral blood mononuclear cells (PBMCs), taken at new diagnosis, from a patient treated with antithyroid drugs. This clonotype originated in a woman aged 35 to 49 with Graves disease. J is TRBJ1-1 and V is TRBV28; tentative D call: TRBD1 (6 bases). In DNA form, the CDR3 reads TGTGCCAGCACCCTACAGGGCATTGCTTTCTTT. It is translated as CASTLQGIAFF.